Following are 14 T cell receptor beta chains from one sample sequenced in a study of technical replicates of blood from a handful of donors. This table comes from immunoSEQ multiplex PCR, and its TCRdb copy is limited to in-frame clones, with some not included. This sample has roughly 71,000 clones, with about 95% found just once. Input material: T cells isolated from PBMCs. The receptor set was obtained from a human donor in good health.

This sequence joins TRBV5-1 and TRBJ2-3; D may be TRBD2 (6 bases). There are 15 residues in the CDR3. The V end lost 5 bases, the J end lost 0 bases, and 13 bases lay between the germline ends. CDR1 SGHRS and CDR2 YFSETQ come from the germline V gene. The CDR3 DNA is TGCGCCAGCAGGGATTACGGGGGTAGCACAGATACGCAGTATTTT. Its protein product is CASRDYGGSTDTQYF.

The chain employs TRBV6-5 and TRBJ2-1; D is perhaps TRBD2 (6 bases). Trimming removed 5 bases at V and 4 bases at J, with 15 bases between. The CDR3 contains 15 residues. The germline CDR1 and CDR2 sequences are MNHEY and SVGAGI. This chain's CDR3 is CASSPRGGQYNEQFF. For the CDR3, the DNA is TGTGCCAGCAGTCCCCGCGGAGGGCAATACAATGAGCAGTTCTTC.

This chain uses TRBV5-6 with TRBJ1-4; D call uncertain. With 0 bases removed from V and 0 bases from J, the gap between germline ends came to 9 bases. The germline V gene encodes CDR1 SGHDT and CDR2 YYEEEE. The CDR3 totals 16 residues. CDR3 loop: CASSLDPFPTNEKLFF. The CDR3 coding sequence is TGTGCCAGCAGCTTGGATCCATTTCCAACTAATGAAAAACTGTTTTTT.

V is TRBV5-1 and J is TRBJ1-4, with D tentatively TRBD1 (6 bases). The CDR3 totals 15 residues. In germline, CDR1 is SGHRS, CDR2 YFSETQ. The V end was cut by 4 bases, the J end by 6 bases, with 16 bases between. CDR3 DNA: TGCGCCAGCAGCCAGGAACAGGGTGGATATGAAAAACTGTTTTTT. Residues: CASSQEQGGYEKLFF. The variable domain in full, completed from reference TRBV5-1 and TRBJ1-4, reads KAGVTQTPRYLIKTRGQQVTLSCSPISGHRSVSWYQQTPGQGLQFLFEYFSETQRNKGNFPGRFSGRQFSNSRSEMNVSTLELGDSALYLCASSQEQGGYEKLFFGSGTQLSVL.

This chain uses TRBV5-1 with TRBJ2-3; D is perhaps TRBD2 (5 bases). Germline V gives CDR1 SGHRS, CDR2 YFSETQ. Trimming shortened V by 4 bases and J by 6 bases, and 24 bases separated the two germline ends. The length of the CDR3 is 17 residues. In DNA, the CDR3 is TGCGCCAGCAGCCCCAGTAGACCGGACTCGGCTGGGGATACGCAGTATTTT. This codes for CASSPSRPDSAGDTQYF.

The chain links TRBV5-4 to TRBJ2-5; tentative D call: TRBD1 (5 bases). Per the germline V gene, CDR1 is SGHNT and CDR2 is YYREEE (reference sequence). Deletions cut 7 bases from V and 5 bases from J, with 18 bases between. There are 14 residues in the CDR3. The CDR3: CASHTAQQAETQYF. CDR3 DNA: TGTGCCAGCCATACAGCCCAACAGGCGGAGACCCAGTACTTC.

The rearrangement joins TRBV5-1 to TRBJ1-6; 7 bases match TRBD1. CDR3 length: 18 amino acids. CDR1 is SGHRS, CDR2 YFSETQ, per germline. V was clipped by 0 bases and J by 1 base; unmatched bases: 7. CDR3 amino acids: CASSLAGRQGSYNSPLHF. CDR3 DNA sequence: TGCGCCAGCAGCTTGGCCGGGAGACAGGGATCCTATAATTCACCCCTCCACTTT.

This chain links TRBV21-1 with TRBJ2-7; the D call of TRBD2 is as the table states it, not checked on the DNA. TRBV21-1 is a pseudogene segment. There are 18 residues in the CDR3. The DNA for the CDR3 is TGTGCCAGCAGCGCGCCGGCCGAGGTTGCAGGGAGGGCCTACGAGCAGTACTTC. Its translation is CASSAPAEVAGRAYEQYF.

The CDR3 region has the DNA TGTGCCAGCAGTTCACTCGGGGGTAATCAGCCCCAGCATTTT. It translates to CASSSLGGNQPQHF. The chain carries TRBV27 and TRBJ1-5; a possible D gene is TRBD1 (5 bases). V gave up 4 bases and J gave up 4 bases, with 11 bases separating them. The length of the CDR3 is 14 residues. CDR1 is MNHEY, CDR2 SMNVEV, per germline (reference sequence).

The chain carries TRBV6-5 and TRBJ2-5; TRBD2 matches 10 bases. This CDR3 comprises 15 residues. Germline loops: CDR1 MNHEY, CDR2 SVGAGI. V shed 3 bases and J 5 bases; nucleotides not matched to a gene: 6. CDR3 amino acids: CASSYATSGKETQYF. In DNA, the CDR3 is TGTGCCAGCAGTTATGCTACTAGCGGGAAGGAGACCCAGTACTTC.

The chain couples TRBV27 to TRBJ1-5; weak D call: TRBD1 (5 bases). The germline CDR1 and CDR2 sequences are MNHEY and SMNVEV (reference sequence). CDR3 length: 15 amino acids. Trimming took off 3 bases at V and 0 bases at J, with 9 bases between the two ends. CDR3: CASSFSGVSNQPQHF. The CDR3 DNA sequence: TGTGCCAGCAGTTTTTCGGGGGTTAGCAATCAGCCCCAGCATTTT.

This chain uses TRBV18 with TRBJ1-2, with 7 bases lining up with TRBD1. Trimming cost V 3 bases and J 7 bases; bases outside gene matches: 17. The CDR3 is made up of 17 amino acids. Germline loops: CDR1 KGHSH, CDR2 LQKENI. CDR3 sequence: CASSPFATTGRDSGYTF. CDR3 nucleotide sequence: TGTGCCAGCTCACCCTTTGCTACGACAGGGAGAGATAGTGGCTACACCTTC. The variable domain in full, with the rest retrieved from reference TRBV18 and TRBJ1-2, is NAGVMQNPRHLVRRRGQEARLRCSPMKGHSHVYWYRQLPEEGLKFMVYLQKENIIDESGMPKERFSAEFPKEGPSILRIQQVVRGDSAAYFCASSPFATTGRDSGYTFGSGTRLTVV.

The rearrangement links TRBV18 to TRBJ2-1; the match to TRBD1 covers 11 bases. Trimming cost V 5 bases and J 5 bases; bases outside gene matches: 5. Germline V CDR1 and CDR2: KGHSH, LQKENI. The CDR3 length is 15 residues. The CDR3 sequence: CASSAGQGANNEQFF. The CDR3 DNA reads TGTGCCAGCTCAGCCGGACAGGGGGCCAACAATGAGCAGTTCTTC.

The J gene is TRBJ2-5, the V gene TRBV30; possible D gene TRBD2, 6 bases. Germline V gives CDR1 GTSNPN, CDR2 SVGIG (reference sequence). V was cut by 5 bases and J by 5 bases, with 15 bases left in between. CDR3 length equals 13 residues. The CDR3 sequence is CAWVKLASETQYF. DNA for the CDR3: TGTGCCTGGGTTAAACTAGCTTCCGAGACCCAGTACTTC.